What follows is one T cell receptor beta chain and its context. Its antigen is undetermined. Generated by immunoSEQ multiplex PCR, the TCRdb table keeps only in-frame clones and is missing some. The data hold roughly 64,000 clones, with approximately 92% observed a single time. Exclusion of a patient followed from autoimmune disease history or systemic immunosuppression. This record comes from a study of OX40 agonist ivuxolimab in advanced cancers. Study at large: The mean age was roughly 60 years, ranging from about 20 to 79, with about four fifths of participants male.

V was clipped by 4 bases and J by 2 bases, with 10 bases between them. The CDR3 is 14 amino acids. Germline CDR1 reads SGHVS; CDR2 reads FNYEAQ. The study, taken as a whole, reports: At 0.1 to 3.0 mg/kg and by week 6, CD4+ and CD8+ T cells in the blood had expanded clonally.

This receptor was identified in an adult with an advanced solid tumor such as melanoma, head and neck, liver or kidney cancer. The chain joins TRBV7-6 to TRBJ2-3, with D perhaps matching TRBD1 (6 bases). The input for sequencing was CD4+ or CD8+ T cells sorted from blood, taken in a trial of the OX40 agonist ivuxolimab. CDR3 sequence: CASSSRTATDTQYF. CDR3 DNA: TGTGCCAGCAGCTCACGGACAGCCACAGATACGCAGTATTTT.